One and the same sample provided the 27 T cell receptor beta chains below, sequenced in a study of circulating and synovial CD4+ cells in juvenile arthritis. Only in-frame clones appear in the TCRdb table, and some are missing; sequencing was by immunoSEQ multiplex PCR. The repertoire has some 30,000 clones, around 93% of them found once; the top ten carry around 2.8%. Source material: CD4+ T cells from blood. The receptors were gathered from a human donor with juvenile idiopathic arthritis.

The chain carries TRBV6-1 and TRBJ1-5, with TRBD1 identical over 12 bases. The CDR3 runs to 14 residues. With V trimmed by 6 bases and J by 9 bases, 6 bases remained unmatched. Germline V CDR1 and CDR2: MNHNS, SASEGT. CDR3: CASREGTGGPPQHF. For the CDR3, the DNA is TGTGCCAGCAGGGAGGGGACAGGGGGCCCGCCCCAGCATTTT.

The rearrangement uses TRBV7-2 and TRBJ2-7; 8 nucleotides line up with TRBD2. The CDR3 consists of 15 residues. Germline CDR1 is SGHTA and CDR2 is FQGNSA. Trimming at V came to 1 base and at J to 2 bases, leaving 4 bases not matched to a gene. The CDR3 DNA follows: TGTGCCAGCAGCTTAGGATTCGGGGGGGCCTACGAGCAGTACTTC. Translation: CASSLGFGGAYEQYF.

In DNA form, the CDR3 reads TGCAGCGTTGGGCGAACCATGACAGGAAACTATGGCTACACCTTC. Translated: CSVGRTMTGNYGYTF. This rearrangement joins TRBV29-1 to TRBJ1-2, with a tentative D call TRBD1 (6 bases). Trimming removed 4 bases from V and 2 bases from J, with 17 bases in between. The CDR3 runs 15 residues. Germline lookup yields CDR1 SQVTM and CDR2 ANQGSEA.

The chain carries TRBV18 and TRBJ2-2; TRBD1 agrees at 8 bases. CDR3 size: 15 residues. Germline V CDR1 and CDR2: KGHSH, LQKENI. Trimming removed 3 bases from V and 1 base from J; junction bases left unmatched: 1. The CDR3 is CASSPGQVNTGELFF. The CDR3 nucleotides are TGTGCCAGCTCACCGGGACAGGTGAACACCGGGGAGCTGTTTTTT.

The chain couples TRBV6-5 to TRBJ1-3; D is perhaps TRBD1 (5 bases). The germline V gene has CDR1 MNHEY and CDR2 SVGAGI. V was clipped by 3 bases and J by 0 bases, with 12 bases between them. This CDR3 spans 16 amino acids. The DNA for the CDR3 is TGTGCCAGCAGTTATTTGGGGGGGAGCTCTGGAAACACCATATATTTT. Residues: CASSYLGGSSGNTIYF.

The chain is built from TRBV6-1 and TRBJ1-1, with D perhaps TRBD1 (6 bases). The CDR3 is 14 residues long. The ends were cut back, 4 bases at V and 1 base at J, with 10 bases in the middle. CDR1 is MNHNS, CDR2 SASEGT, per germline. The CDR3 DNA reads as TGTGCCAGCAGTGTGGTAGGGGGGAACACTGAAGCTTTCTTT. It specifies CASSVVGGNTEAFF.

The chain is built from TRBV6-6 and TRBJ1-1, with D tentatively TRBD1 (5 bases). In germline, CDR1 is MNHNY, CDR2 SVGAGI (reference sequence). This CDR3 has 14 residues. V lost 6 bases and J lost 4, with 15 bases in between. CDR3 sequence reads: CASRPGGVGTEAFF. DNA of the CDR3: TGTGCCAGCAGGCCGGGGGGGGTGGGCACTGAAGCTTTCTTT.

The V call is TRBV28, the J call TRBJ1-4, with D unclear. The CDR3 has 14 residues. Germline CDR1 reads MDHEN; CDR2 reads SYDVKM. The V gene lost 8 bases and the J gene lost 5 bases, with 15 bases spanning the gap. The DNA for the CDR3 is TGTGCCAGCTCTTTAGTAAGCAAAAATGAAAAACTGTTTTTT. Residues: CASSLVSKNEKLFF.

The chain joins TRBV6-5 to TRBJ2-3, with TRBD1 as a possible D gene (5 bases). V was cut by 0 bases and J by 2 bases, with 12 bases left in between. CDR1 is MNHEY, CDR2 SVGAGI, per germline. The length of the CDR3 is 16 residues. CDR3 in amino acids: CASSYSSGHITDTQYF. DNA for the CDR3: TGTGCCAGCAGTTACTCGTCAGGACATATCACAGATACGCAGTATTTT.

CDR3 protein: CASSEMGLDPYEQYF. CDR3 nucleotide sequence: TGTGCCAGCAGTGAGATGGGACTAGACCCCTACGAGCAGTACTTC. This chain uses TRBV6-1 with TRBJ2-7; 8 bases line up with TRBD2. This CDR3 has 15 amino acids. V shed 3 bases, J shed 2 bases, and the junction held 6 bases outside the gene matches. Germline V gene sequence: CDR1 MNHNS, CDR2 SASEGT.

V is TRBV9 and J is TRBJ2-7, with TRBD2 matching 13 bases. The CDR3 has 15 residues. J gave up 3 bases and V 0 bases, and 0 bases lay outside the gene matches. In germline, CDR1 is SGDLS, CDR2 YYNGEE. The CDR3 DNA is TGTGCCAGCAGCGTAGGGACTAGCGGGAGCTACGAGCAGTACTTC. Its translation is CASSVGTSGSYEQYF. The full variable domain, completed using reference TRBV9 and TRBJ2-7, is DSGVTQTPKHLITATGQRVTLRCSPRSGDLSVYWYQQSLDQGLQFLIQYYNGEERAKGNILERFSAQQFPDLHSELNLSSLELGDSALYFCASSVGTSGSYEQYFGPGTRLTVT.

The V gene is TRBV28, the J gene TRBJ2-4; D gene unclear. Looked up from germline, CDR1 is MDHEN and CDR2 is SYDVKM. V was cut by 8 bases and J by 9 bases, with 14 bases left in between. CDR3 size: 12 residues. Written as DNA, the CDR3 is TGTGCCAGCTCAAAAGACCCGGGCATTCAGTACTTC. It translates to CASSKDPGIQYF.

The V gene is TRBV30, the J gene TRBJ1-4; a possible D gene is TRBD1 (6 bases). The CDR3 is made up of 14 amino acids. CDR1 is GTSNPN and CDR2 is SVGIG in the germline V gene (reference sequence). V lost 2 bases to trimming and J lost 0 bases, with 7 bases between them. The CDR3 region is CAWSRGSTNEKLFF. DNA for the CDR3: TGTGCCTGGAGTAGGGGGTCAACTAATGAAAAACTGTTTTTT.

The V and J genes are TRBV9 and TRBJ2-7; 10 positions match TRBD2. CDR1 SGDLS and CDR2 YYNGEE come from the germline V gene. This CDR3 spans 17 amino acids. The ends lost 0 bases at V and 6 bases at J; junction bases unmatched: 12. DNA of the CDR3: TGTGCCAGCAGCGTAGATCCGATGGGACTAGCGAGCAGCGAGCAGTACTTC. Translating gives CASSVDPMGLASSEQYF.

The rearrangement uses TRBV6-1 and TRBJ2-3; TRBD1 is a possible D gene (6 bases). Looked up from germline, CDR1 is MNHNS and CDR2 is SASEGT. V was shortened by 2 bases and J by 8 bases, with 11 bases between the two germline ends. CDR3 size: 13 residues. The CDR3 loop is CASSERGSGTQYF. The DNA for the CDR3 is TGTGCCAGCAGTGAAAGGGGGAGCGGTACGCAGTATTTT.

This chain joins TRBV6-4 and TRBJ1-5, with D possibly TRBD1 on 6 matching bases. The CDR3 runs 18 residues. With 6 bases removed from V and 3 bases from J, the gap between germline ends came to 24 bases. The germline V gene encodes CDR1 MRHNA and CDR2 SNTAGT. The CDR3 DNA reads TGTGCCAGCAGCAGGAAAAGTGGACTTCGACAGGCCAATCAGCCCCAGCATTTT. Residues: CASSRKSGLRQANQPQHF.

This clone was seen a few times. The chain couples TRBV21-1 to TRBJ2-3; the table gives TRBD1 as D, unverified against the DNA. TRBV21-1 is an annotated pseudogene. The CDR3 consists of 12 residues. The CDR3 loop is CASDRDPDTQYF. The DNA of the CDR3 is TGTGCCAGCGACAGGGACCCAGATACGCAGTATTTT.

The CDR3 sequence is CASSLAVSSYNEQFF. CDR3 nucleotides: TGTGCCAGCAGCTTAGCTGTTAGCTCCTACAATGAGCAGTTCTTC. The genes are TRBV7-3 and TRBJ2-1; D uncertain. V lost 2 bases and J lost 0, with 8 bases in between. Germline V gene sequence: CDR1 SGHTA, CDR2 FQGTGA. CDR3 length: 15 residues.

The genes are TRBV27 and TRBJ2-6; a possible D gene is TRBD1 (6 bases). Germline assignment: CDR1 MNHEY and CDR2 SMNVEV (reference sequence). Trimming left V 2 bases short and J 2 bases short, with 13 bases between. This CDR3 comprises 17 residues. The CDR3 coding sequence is TGTGCCAGCAGTTTAAGACAGGACCTCCCTGGGGCCAACGTCCTGACTTTC. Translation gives CASSLRQDLPGANVLTF.

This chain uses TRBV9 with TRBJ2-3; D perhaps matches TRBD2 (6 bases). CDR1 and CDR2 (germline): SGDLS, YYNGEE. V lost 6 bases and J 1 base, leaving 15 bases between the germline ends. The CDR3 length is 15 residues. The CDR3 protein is CASTRDPGGTDTQYF. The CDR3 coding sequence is TGTGCCAGCACCCGTGATCCGGGGGGCACAGATACGCAGTATTTT. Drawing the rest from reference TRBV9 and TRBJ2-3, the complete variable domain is DSGVTQTPKHLITATGQRVTLRCSPRSGDLSVYWYQQSLDQGLQFLIQYYNGEERAKGNILERFSAQQFPDLHSELNLSSLELGDSALYFCASTRDPGGTDTQYFGPGTRLTVL.

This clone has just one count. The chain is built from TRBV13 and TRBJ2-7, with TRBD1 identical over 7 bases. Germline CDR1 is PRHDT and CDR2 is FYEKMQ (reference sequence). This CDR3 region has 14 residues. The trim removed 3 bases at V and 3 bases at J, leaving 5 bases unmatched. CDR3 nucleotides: TGTGCCAGCAGCTTTAACAGGGGTCTCTACGAGCAGTACTTC. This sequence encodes CASSFNRGLYEQYF. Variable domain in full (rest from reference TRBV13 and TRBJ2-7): AAGVIQSPRHLIKEKRETATLKCYPIPRHDTVYWYQQGPGQDPQFLISFYEKMQSDKGSIPDRFSAQQFSDYHSELNMSSLELGDSALYFCASSFNRGLYEQYFGPGTRLTVT.

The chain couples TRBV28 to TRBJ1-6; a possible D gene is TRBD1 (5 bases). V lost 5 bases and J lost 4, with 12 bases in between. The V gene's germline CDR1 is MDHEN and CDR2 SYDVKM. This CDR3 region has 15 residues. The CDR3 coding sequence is TGTGCCAGCAGTCCGGACACCTCGTATAATTCACCCCTCCACTTT. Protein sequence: CASSPDTSYNSPLHF.

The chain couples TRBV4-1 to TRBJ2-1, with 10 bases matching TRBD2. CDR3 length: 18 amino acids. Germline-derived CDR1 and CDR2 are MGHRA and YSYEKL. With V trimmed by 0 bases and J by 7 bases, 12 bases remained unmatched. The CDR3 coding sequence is TGCGCCAGCAGCCAAGACAGCGCTAGCGGGAGTACCGTGAATGAGCAGTTCTTC. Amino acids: CASSQDSASGSTVNEQFF.

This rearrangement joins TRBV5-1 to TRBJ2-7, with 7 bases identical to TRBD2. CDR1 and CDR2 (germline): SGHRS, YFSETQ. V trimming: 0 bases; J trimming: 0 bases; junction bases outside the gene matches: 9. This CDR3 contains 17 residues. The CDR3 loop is CASSLAASGSGSYEQYF. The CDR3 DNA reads TGCGCCAGCAGCTTGGCTGCTAGCGGATCAGGCTCCTACGAGCAGTACTTC.

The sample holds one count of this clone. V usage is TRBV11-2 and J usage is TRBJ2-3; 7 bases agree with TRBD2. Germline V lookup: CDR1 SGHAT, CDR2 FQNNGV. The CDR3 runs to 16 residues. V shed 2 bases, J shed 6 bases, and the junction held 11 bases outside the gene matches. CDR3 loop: CASSLIWEGVGDTQYF. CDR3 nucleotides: TGTGCCAGCAGCTTAATTTGGGAGGGAGTCGGTGATACGCAGTATTTT.

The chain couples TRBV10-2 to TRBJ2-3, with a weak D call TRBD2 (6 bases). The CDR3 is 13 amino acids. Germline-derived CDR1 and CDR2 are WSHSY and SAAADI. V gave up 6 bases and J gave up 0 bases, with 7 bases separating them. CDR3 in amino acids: CASRLASTDTQYF. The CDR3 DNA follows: TGCGCCAGCAGACTAGCCAGCACAGATACGCAGTATTTT.

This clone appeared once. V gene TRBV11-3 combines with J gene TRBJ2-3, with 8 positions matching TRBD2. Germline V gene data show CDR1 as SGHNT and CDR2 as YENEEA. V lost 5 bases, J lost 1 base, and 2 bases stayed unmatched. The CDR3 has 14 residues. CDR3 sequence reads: CASSASGRTDTQYF. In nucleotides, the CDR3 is TGTGCCAGCAGCGCTAGCGGGCGCACAGATACGCAGTATTTT.